The TCR beta chain under discussion was sequenced for a study of T cells after somatic rescue of genetic block. The germline gives CDR1 MNHEY, CDR2 SVGAGI. This CDR3 spans 16 amino acids. V lost 4 bases and J lost 2; bases outside the gene matches: 10. Clones were sequenced by immunoSEQ multiplex PCR, and TCRdb holds only the in-frame ones, with some missing. Of under 150,000 clones in the sample, about nine tenths were seen once. The clonotype was recovered from a woman between 18 and 29 years old. The V gene is TRBV6-5, the J gene TRBJ1-1, with 7 positions matching TRBD1. Sample: peripheral blood mononuclear cells (PBMCs). The CDR3 DNA is TGTGCCAGCAGTTGGGGTTGGGGACAGCCTAACACTGAAGCTTTCTTT. Protein sequence: CASSWGWGQPNTEAFF.